A selection of T cell receptor beta chains follows, all from one sample in a study of shared clonotypes between healthy human individuals. Only in-frame clones appear in the TCRdb table, and some are missing; sequencing was by immunoSEQ multiplex PCR. The data hold around 510,000 clones, with 95% to 97% observed a single time. Sequencing input: naive CD4+ T cells sorted from blood. The receptors come from a woman in her thirties in good health. Each CDR3 is given with its conserved first and last residue. D genes are given only for firm matches. Clone size, where shown, is once, few, many, or a class for clones that have expanded.

D,J,V,size,DNA,CDR3
NA,TRBJ2-7,TRBV28,NA,TGTGCCAGCAGTCCACCTCGATTCGCCCGGTCGTACTTC,CASSPPRFARSYF
NA,TRBJ2-7,TRBV7-3,once,TGTGCCAGCAGCCAAAGCCCAGGGGTAGGCGAGCAGTACTTC,CASSQSPGVGEQYF
TRBD1,TRBJ1-5,TRBV6-1,NA,TGTGCCAGCAGTTCCGGGACAGGGGGCTATCAGCCCCAGCATTTT,CASSSGTGGYQPQHF
NA,TRBJ2-7,TRBV27,NA,TGTGCCAGCAGTCCCCCGAAGGACGAGCAGTACTTC,CASSPPKDEQYF
NA,TRBJ1-4,TRBV19,NA,TGTGCCAGTAGCGCCAGCCCTAATGAAAAACTGTTTTTT,CASSASPNEKLFF
NA,TRBJ1-1,TRBV5-1,NA,TGCGCCAGCAAAGGGCAGGGCACTGAAGCTTTCTTT,CASKGQGTEAFF
NA,TRBJ1-2,TRBV5-1,NA,TGCGCCAGCAGCTTGGCCGTGAATGACTATGGCTACACCTTC,CASSLAVNDYGYTF
TRBD2,TRBJ2-1,TRBV7-3,NA,TGTGCCAGCAGGAGGACTAGCGGGAGCGTCCATGAGCAGTTCTTC,CASRRTSGSVHEQFF
NA,TRBJ1-2,TRBV6-5,NA,TGTGCCAGCCGACGTCCCGGACAAAACTATGGCTACACCTTC,CASRRPGQNYGYTF
NA,TRBJ2-3,TRBV2,NA,TGTGCCGGTCGACCGGACACAGATACGCAGTATTTT,CAGRPDTDTQYF
TRBD2,TRBJ2-3,TRBV7-3,NA,TGTGCCAGCAGCTTAACGTCACTAGCGGGGGGCCCAGATACGCAGTATTTT,CASSLTSLAGGPDTQYF
NA,TRBJ1-2,TRBV30,NA,TGTGCCCGGACTTTTGGGGCCGGCTACACCTTC,CARTFGAGYTF